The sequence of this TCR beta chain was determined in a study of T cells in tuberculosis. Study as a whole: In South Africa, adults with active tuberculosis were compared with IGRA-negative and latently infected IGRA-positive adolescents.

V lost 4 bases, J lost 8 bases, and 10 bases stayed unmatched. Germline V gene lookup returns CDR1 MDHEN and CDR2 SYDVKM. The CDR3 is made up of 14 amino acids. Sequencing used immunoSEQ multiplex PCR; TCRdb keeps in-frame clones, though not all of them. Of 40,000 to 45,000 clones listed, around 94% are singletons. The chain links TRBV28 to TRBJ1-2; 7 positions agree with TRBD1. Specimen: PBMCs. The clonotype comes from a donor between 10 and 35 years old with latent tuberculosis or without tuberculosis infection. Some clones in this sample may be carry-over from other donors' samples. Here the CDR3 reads CASSSPTGTYGYTF. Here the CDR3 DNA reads TGTGCCAGCAGTTCGCCGACAGGGACCTACGGCTACACCTTC.